This T cell receptor beta chain was sequenced in a study of cytomegalovirus exposure and HLA in healthy donors. This clone appeared a single time. No antigen is known for it. Losses at the gene ends were 4 bases for V and 7 bases for J; bases not matched to a gene: 6. The CDR3 consists of 15 residues. Germline V gene lookup returns CDR1 MNHNS and CDR2 SASEGT. The study's findings and limits: Some public TCRs appeared in many individuals, while most sequences were rare. In a later analysis, DRB1 alleles had the most associated TCRs; HLA-C alleles the fewest. In a later analysis, TCR beta V- and J-gene trimming showed a link to a missense DCLRE1C variant. Immune exposure information available was restricted to CMV serostatus.

The PCR was carried out with 60 Vbeta primers and 13 Jbeta primers. Clones were sequenced by immunoSEQ multiplex PCR, and TCRdb holds only the in-frame ones, with some missing. The data contain hundreds of thousands of clones, approximately 88% of them singletons. The sequence came from a boy aged 2 to 10 in good health and CMV-seronegative. The specimen was PBMCs. The chain recombines TRBV6-1 with TRBJ2-1; 11 nucleotides match TRBD2. The chain's CDR3 is CASSALAGEYNEQFF. The CDR3 nucleotides are TGTGCCAGCAGTGCACTAGCGGGAGAGTATAATGAGCAGTTCTTC.